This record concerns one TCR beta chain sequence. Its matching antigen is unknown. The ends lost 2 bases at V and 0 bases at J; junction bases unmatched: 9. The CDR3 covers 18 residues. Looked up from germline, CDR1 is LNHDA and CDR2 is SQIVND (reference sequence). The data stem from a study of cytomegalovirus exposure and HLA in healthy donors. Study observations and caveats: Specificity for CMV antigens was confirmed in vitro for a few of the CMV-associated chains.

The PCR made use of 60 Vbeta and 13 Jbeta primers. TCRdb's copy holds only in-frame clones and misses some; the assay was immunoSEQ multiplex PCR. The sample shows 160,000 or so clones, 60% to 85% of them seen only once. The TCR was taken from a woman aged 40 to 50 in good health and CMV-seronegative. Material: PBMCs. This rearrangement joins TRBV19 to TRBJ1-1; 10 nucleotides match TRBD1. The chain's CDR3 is CASSILGQGKWVNTEAFF. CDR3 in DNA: TGTGCCAGTAGTATACTGGGACAGGGGAAATGGGTGAACACTGAAGCTTTCTTT.